Following are 24 T cell receptor beta chains from one sample sequenced in a study of cytotoxic CD8 clonotypes in ibrutinib-treated CLL. Sequencing was performed with immunoSEQ multiplex PCR; in TCRdb, only in-frame clones are kept and a portion is missing. The sample yields more than 110,000 clones, about 70% seen once. This sample comprised PBMCs, obtained after 24 months of ibrutinib treatment. The receptors come from a human donor with chronic lymphocytic leukemia.

The chain employs TRBV10-3 and TRBJ2-7; weak D call: TRBD1 (6 bases). From germline, CDR1 is ENHRY and CDR2 SYGVKD. V gave up 7 bases and J gave up 3 bases, with 13 bases separating them. The CDR3 is 13 residues long. The CDR3 DNA reads as TGTGCCATCACCTCCGGACAGCACTACGAGCAGTACTTC. This translates into CAITSGQHYEQYF.

The chain couples TRBV5-5 to TRBJ2-5, with TRBD2 matching over 7 bases. Germline V gene sequence: CDR1 SGHKS, CDR2 YYEKEE (reference sequence). After removal of 6 bases from V and 8 bases from J, the junction contained 7 bases not matched to a gene. The CDR3 is 12 residues long. The CDR3 loop reads CASTWGGGTQYF. Here the CDR3 DNA reads TGTGCCAGCACCTGGGGGGGAGGCACCCAGTACTTC. Together with reference TRBV5-5 and TRBJ2-5, the CDR3 gives the full variable domain: DAGVTQSPTHLIKTRGQQVTLRCSPISGHKSVSWYQQVLGQGPQFIFQYYEKEERGRGNFPDRFSARQFPNYSSELNVNALLLGDSALYLCASTWGGGTQYFGPGTRLLVL.

The genes are TRBV19 and TRBJ1-2, with D uncertain. V gave up 6 bases and J gave up 4 bases, with 9 bases separating them. The CDR3 covers 12 residues. Germline CDR1 LNHDA, CDR2 SQIVND (reference sequence). CDR3 residues: CASSPALYGYTF. CDR3 nucleotide sequence: TGTGCCAGTAGCCCCGCGCTCTATGGCTACACCTTC.

V usage is TRBV5-8 and J usage is TRBJ2-7; 7 bases are shared with TRBD1. Trimming cost V 7 bases and J 3 bases; bases outside gene matches: 7. CDR3 length: 13 amino acids. Germline V lookup: CDR1 SGHTS, CDR2 YDEGEE. The CDR3 sequence is CASGTDTRYEQYF. For the CDR3, the DNA is TGTGCCAGCGGGACAGACACCCGCTACGAGCAGTACTTC. The full variable domain, rest sourced from reference TRBV5-8 and TRBJ2-7, is EAGVTQSPTHLIKTRGQQATLRCSPISGHTSVYWYQQALGLGLQFLLWYDEGEERNRGNFPPRFSGRQFPNYSSELNVNALELEDSALYLCASGTDTRYEQYFGPGTRLTVT.

This clone was seen only a few times. V gene TRBV9 combines with J gene TRBJ1-3; D gene uncertain. CDR1 and CDR2 (germline): SGDLS, YYNGEE. CDR3 length: 13 residues. The ends were cut back, 3 bases at V and 0 bases at J, with 4 bases in the middle. DNA of the CDR3: TGTGCCAGCAGCGGCACCTCTGGAAACACCATATATTTT. It codes for CASSGTSGNTIYF.

This chain's CDR3 is CASSSTGNTEAFF. CDR3 DNA sequence: TGTGCCAGCAGCTCAACAGGGAACACTGAAGCTTTCTTT. The genes are TRBV11-3 and TRBJ1-1; tentatively, D is TRBD1 (5 bases). The CDR3 is 13 residues long. V was cut by 4 bases and J by 1 base, with 7 bases left in between. CDR1 and CDR2 from the germline V gene are SGHNT and YENEEA.

The chain carries TRBV5-5 and TRBJ2-7, with D unclear. The CDR3 runs 13 residues. The germline V and J ends were trimmed by 0 bases and 6 bases, with 10 bases remaining between them. Germline CDR1 is SGHKS and CDR2 is YYEKEE (reference sequence). The CDR3 region is CASSLVWWAEQYF. The CDR3, as DNA: TGTGCCAGCAGCTTGGTTTGGTGGGCCGAGCAGTACTTC.

The chain joins TRBV7-8 to TRBJ1-1, with D hard to call. The CDR3 loop spans 14 amino acids. Germline-derived CDR1 and CDR2 are SGHVS and FQNEAQ. V was clipped by 5 bases and J by 4 bases, with 14 bases between them. The CDR3 here is CASSQMDGVTEAFF. The CDR3 coding sequence is TGTGCCAGCAGCCAAATGGACGGAGTCACTGAAGCTTTCTTT.

This clone was counted many times. The chain is built from TRBV7-7 and TRBJ1-4; D remains ambiguous. Germline lookup yields CDR1 SSHAT and CDR2 FNYEAQ (reference sequence). CDR3 length: 13 residues. Trimming removed 5 bases from V and 7 bases from J, with 11 bases in between. In DNA, the CDR3 is TGTGCCAGCAGCCCCGAGGTGGGTGAAAAACTGTTTTTT. Translated: CASSPEVGEKLFF.

This rearrangement joins TRBV7-3 to TRBJ2-6; 8 nucleotides match TRBD2. Trimming took 5 bases from V and 3 from J; bases not matched to a gene: 6. CDR1 and CDR2 from the germline V gene are SGHTA and FQGTGA. The CDR3 consists of 16 residues. The chain's CDR3 is CASSPNAGGGANVLTF. The CDR3 bases are TGTGCCAGCAGCCCCAACGCGGGGGGTGGGGCCAACGTCCTGACTTTC.

The V gene is TRBV4-2, the J gene TRBJ2-7; 10 bases agree with TRBD2. In germline, CDR1 is LGHNA, CDR2 YNFKEQ. V shed 1 base, J shed 7 bases, and the junction held 10 bases outside the gene matches. The CDR3 consists of 16 residues. DNA of the CDR3: TGTGCCAGCAGCCAAGGGGTGGTAGCGGGAGGAAGGGAGCAGTACTTC. This encodes CASSQGVVAGGREQYF.

This sequence joins TRBV28 and TRBJ2-1; the D is unclear. Per germline, CDR1 MDHEN and CDR2 SYDVKM. Trimming stripped 7 bases from V and 3 bases from J, with 16 bases between. CDR3 length: 15 amino acids. This CDR3 reads CASIPRTVLYNEQFF. The DNA of the CDR3 is TGTGCCAGCATCCCGAGGACGGTCCTCTACAATGAGCAGTTCTTC.

The V gene is TRBV7-5, the J gene TRBJ1-2; the table's D call of TRBD1 was not tested on the DNA. TRBV7-5 is a recognized pseudogene. The CDR3 is 15 residues long. The DNA for the CDR3 is TGTGCCAGAAGCCCTTGGGACAGGGGCATAGGAGGCTACACCTTC. Its protein product is CARSPWDRGIGGYTF.

The chain uses TRBV7-3 and TRBJ2-1; no clear D gene. V gave up 3 bases and J gave up 5 bases, with 11 bases separating them. This CDR3 region has 14 residues. Germline V lookup: CDR1 SGHTA, CDR2 FQGTGA. CDR3 DNA sequence: TGTGCCAGCAGCTTGTTTCAAGGAGACAATGAGCAGTTCTTC. Amino acids: CASSLFQGDNEQFF.

The chain combines TRBV9 with TRBJ1-1; D not resolved. Trimming pared 3 bases from V and 6 bases from J, leaving 15 bases between. Germline values: CDR1 SGDLS, CDR2 YYNGEE. This CDR3 has 14 amino acids. The CDR3 DNA reads TGTGCCAGCAGCGCACTTTCTTGGGGAGCTGAAGCTTTCTTT. The encoded protein is CASSALSWGAEAFF.

V usage is TRBV27 and J usage is TRBJ1-3, with TRBD1 as a possible D gene (5 bases). The CDR3 spans 17 residues. The germline CDR1 and CDR2 sequences are MNHEY and SMNVEV (reference sequence). Trimming took off 5 bases at V and 0 bases at J, with 17 bases between the two ends. CDR3 bases: TGTGCCAGCAGTCCCCTCCGGGGGACTCTCTCTGGAAACACCATATATTTT. It codes for CASSPLRGTLSGNTIYF.

This chain links TRBV29-1 with TRBJ2-2; D is ambiguous. Germline CDR1 and CDR2: SQVTM and ANQGSEA. The CDR3 is made up of 13 amino acids. V was clipped by 1 base and J by 8 bases, with 11 bases between them. The CDR3 region has the DNA TGCAGCGTTGAAGGTCGAGAAGGGGGGGAGCTGTTTTTT. Residues: CSVEGREGGELFF.

The chain couples TRBV5-5 to TRBJ2-3, with D perhaps matching TRBD1 (6 bases). With 2 bases removed from V and 2 bases from J, the gap between germline ends came to 12 bases. Germline CDR1 SGHKS, CDR2 YYEKEE (reference sequence). CDR3 length: 15 residues. The CDR3 DNA reads as TGTGCCAGCAGCTTTGTGGGACACTTCACAGATACGCAGTATTTT. This codes for CASSFVGHFTDTQYF.

V and J are TRBV2 and TRBJ2-5; the match to TRBD1 covers 8 bases. CDR3 length: 14 amino acids. Germline-derived CDR1 and CDR2 are SNHLY and FYNNEI. J was trimmed by 2 bases and V by 7 bases; bases with no gene match: 6. CDR3 sequence: CASTDRGWQETQYF. CDR3 sequence (DNA): TGTGCCAGCACCGACAGGGGATGGCAAGAGACCCAGTACTTC.

The chain carries TRBV29-1 and TRBJ1-1; 9 bases align to TRBD1. Trimming cost V 4 bases and J 8 bases; bases outside gene matches: 14. The V gene's germline CDR1 is SQVTM and CDR2 ANQGSEA. This CDR3 contains 15 residues. CDR3 in DNA: TGCAGCGTTGCAGTTGGATTGGGAGGGACAGGGGAAGCTTTCTTT. It yields the protein CSVAVGLGGTGEAFF. Filled out from reference TRBV29-1 and TRBJ1-1, the complete variable domain reads SAVISQKPSRDICQRGTSLTIQCQVDSQVTMMFWYRQQPGQSLTLIATANQGSEATYESGFVIDKFPISRPNLTFSTLTVSNMSPEDSSIYLCSVAVGLGGTGEAFFGQGTRLTVV.

Notes on this clone: This may come from a read error, since a much larger clone is one base off. The sample contains more than one DNA sequence encoding this CDR3. The V gene is TRBV19, the J gene TRBJ2-5; D gene ambiguous. From germline, CDR1 is LNHDA and CDR2 SQIVND (reference sequence). The CDR3 has 11 residues. V was pared by 3 bases and J by 5 bases, with 4 bases between. The chain's CDR3 is CASSMGETQYF. The CDR3, as DNA: TGTGCCAGTAGTATGGGTGAGACCCAGTACTTC. The full variable domain, in which reference TRBV19 and TRBJ2-5 provide the parts outside the CDR3, is DGGITQSPKYLFRKEGQNVTLSCEQNLNHDAMYWYRQDPGQGLRLIYYSQIVNDFQKGDIAEGYSVSREKKESFPLTVTSAQKNPTAFYLCASSMGETQYFGPGTRLLVL.

The chain carries TRBV25-1 and TRBJ2-3, with TRBD1 as a possible D gene (6 bases). Trimming shortened V by 2 bases and J by 2 bases, and 11 bases separated the two germline ends. The CDR3 runs 15 residues. Germline values: CDR1 MGHDK, CDR2 SYGVNS. The CDR3 coding sequence is TGTGCCAGCAGTGAACGGGGACACGTCACAGATACGCAGTATTTT. Its translation: CASSERGHVTDTQYF.

This chain joins TRBV7-9 and TRBJ1-3; possible D gene TRBD1, 5 bases. The germline V gene encodes CDR1 SEHNR and CDR2 FQNEAQ (reference sequence). V was pared by 1 base and J by 5 bases, with 12 bases between. The CDR3 is 15 amino acids. The CDR3 coding sequence is TGTGCCAGCAGCTTAGTCGGGGGGTTAAGAAACACCATATATTTT. Translation gives CASSLVGGLRNTIYF.

The chain links TRBV19 to TRBJ1-3; no definite D call. Trimming left V 8 bases short and J 2 bases short, with 10 bases between. Germline V gene sequence: CDR1 LNHDA, CDR2 SQIVND (reference sequence). The CDR3 contains 13 residues. This CDR3 reads CASREDTGNTIYF. As DNA, the CDR3 is TGTGCCAGTCGGGAGGATACTGGAAACACCATATATTTT.